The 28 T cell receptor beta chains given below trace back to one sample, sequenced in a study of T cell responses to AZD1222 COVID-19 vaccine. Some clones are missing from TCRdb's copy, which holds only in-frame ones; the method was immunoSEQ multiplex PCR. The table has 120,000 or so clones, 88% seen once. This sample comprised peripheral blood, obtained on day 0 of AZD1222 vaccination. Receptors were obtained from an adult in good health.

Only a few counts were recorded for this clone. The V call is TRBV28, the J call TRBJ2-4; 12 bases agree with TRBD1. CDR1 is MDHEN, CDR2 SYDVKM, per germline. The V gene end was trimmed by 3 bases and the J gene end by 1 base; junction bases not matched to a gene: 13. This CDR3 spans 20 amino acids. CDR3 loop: CASSFRGDRGLFGAKNIQYF. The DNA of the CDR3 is TGTGCCAGCAGTTTTAGAGGGGACAGGGGGCTATTTGGGGCCAAAAACATTCAGTACTTC.

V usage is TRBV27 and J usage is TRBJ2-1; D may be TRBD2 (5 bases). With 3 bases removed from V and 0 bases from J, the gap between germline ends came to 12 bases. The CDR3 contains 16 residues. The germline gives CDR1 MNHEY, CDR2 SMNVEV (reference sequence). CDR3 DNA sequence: TGTGCCAGCAGTTTGGAGCGGCTCATCTCCTACAATGAGCAGTTCTTC. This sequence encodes CASSLERLISYNEQFF.

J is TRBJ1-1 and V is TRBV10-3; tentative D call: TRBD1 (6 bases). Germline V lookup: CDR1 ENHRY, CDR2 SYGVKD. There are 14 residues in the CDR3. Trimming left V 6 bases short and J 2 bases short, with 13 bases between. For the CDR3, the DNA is TGTGCCATCAGGCGGACAGACCTAAACACTGAAGCTTTCTTT. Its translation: CAIRRTDLNTEAFF.

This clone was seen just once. CDR3 residues: CASRRGAYEQYF. As DNA, the CDR3 is TGTGCCAGCAGACGGGGGGCCTACGAGCAGTACTTC. V is TRBV28 and J is TRBJ2-7; 7 nucleotides line up with TRBD2. Looked up from germline, CDR1 is MDHEN and CDR2 is SYDVKM. The junction had 1 base not matched to a gene; V was cut back by 6 bases and J by 2 bases. The CDR3 totals 12 residues.

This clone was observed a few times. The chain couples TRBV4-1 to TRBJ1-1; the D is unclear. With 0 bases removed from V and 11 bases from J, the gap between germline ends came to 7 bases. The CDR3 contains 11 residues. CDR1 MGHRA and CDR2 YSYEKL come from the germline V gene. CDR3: CASSQDWKAFF. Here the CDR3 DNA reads TGCGCCAGCAGCCAAGATTGGAAGGCTTTCTTT.

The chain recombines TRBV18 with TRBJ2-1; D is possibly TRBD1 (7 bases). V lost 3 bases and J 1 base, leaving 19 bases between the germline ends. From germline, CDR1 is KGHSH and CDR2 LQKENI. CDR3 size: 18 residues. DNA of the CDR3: TGTGCCAGCTCACCGTCATATAACAGGGGAGGATCCTACAATGAGCAGTTCTTC. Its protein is CASSPSYNRGGSYNEQFF. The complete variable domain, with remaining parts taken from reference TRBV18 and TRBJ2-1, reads NAGVMQNPRHLVRRRGQEARLRCSPMKGHSHVYWYRQLPEEGLKFMVYLQKENIIDESGMPKERFSAEFPKEGPSILRIQQVVRGDSAAYFCASSPSYNRGGSYNEQFFGPGTRLTVL.

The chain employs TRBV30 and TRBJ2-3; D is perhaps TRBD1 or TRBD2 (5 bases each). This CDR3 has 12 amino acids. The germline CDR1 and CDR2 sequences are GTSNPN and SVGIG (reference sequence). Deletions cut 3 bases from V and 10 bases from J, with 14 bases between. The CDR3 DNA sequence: TGTGCCTGGAGGGAAGCAGGGACCGCGCAGTATTTT. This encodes CAWREAGTAQYF.

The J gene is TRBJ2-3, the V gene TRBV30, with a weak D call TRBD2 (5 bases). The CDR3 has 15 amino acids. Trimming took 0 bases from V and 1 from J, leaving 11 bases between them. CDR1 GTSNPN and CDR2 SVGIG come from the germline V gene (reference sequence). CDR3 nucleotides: TGTGCCTGGAGTGTACTAGGGAGCGGCACAGATACGCAGTATTTT. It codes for CAWSVLGSGTDTQYF.

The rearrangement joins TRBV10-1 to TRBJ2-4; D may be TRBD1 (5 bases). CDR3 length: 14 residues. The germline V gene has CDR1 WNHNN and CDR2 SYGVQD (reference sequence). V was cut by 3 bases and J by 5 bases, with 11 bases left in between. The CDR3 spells CASSDPGIQNIQYF. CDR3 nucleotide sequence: TGCGCCAGCAGTGACCCAGGGATCCAAAACATTCAGTACTTC.

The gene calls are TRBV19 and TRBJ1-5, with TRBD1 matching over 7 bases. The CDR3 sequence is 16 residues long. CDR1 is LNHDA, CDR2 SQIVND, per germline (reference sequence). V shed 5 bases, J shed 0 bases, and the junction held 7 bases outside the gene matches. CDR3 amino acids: CASSGGTVFSNQPQHF. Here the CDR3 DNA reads TGTGCCAGTAGTGGGGGGACAGTTTTTAGCAATCAGCCCCAGCATTTT.

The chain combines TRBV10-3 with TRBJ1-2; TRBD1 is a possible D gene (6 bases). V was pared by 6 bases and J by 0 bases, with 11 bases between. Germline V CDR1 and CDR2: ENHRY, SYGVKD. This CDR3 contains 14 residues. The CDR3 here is CAISRQDTNYGYTF. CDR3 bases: TGTGCCATCAGCAGACAGGACACTAACTATGGCTACACCTTC.

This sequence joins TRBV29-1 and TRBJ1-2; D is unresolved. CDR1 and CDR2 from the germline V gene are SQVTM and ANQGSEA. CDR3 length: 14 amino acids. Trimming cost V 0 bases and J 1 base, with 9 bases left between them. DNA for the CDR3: TGCAGCGTTGAAGATCTTGAGGGTAACTATGGCTACACCTTC. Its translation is CSVEDLEGNYGYTF.

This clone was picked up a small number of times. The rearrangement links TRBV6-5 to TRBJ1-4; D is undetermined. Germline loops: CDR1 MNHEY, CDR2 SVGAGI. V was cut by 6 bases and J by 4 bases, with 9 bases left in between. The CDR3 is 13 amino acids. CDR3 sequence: CASRIGINEKLFF. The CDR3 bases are TGTGCCAGCAGAATTGGAATTAATGAAAAACTGTTTTTT.

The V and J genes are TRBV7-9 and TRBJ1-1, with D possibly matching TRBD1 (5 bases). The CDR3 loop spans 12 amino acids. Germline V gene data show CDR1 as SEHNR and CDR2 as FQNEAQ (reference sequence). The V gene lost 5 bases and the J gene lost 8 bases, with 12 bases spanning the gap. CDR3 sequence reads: CASSVGGREAFF. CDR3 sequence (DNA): TGTGCCAGCAGCGTGGGGGGGAGAGAAGCTTTCTTT. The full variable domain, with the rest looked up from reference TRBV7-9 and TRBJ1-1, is DTGVSQNPRHKITKRGQNVTFRCDPISEHNRLYWYRQTLGQGPEFLTYFQNEAQLEKSRLLSDRFSAERPKGSFSTLEIQRTEQGDSAMYLCASSVGGREAFFGQGTRLTVV.

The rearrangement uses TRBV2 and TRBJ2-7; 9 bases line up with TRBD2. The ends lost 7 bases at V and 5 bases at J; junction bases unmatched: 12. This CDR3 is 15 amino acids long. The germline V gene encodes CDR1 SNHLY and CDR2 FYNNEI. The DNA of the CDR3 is TGTGCCAGCATCTCAATGGGTAGCGGGAGCCACGAGCAGTACTTC. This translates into CASISMGSGSHEQYF.

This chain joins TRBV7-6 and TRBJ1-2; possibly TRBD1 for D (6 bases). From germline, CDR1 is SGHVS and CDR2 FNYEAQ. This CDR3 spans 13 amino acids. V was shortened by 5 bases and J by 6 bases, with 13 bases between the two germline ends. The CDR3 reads CASSPTPGDGYTF. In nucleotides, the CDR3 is TGTGCCAGCAGCCCAACACCAGGGGATGGCTACACCTTC. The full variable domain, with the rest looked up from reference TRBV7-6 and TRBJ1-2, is GAGVSQSPRYKVTKRGQDVALRCDPISGHVSLYWYRQALGQGPEFLTYFNYEAQQDKSGLPNDRFSAERPEGSISTLTIQRTEQRDSAMYRCASSPTPGDGYTFGSGTRLTVV.

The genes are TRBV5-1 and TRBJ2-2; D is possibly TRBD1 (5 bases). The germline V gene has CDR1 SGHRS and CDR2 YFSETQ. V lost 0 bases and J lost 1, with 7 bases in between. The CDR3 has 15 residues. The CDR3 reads CASSLGQGNTGELFF. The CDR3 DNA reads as TGCGCCAGCAGCTTGGGGCAGGGGAACACCGGGGAGCTGTTTTTT.

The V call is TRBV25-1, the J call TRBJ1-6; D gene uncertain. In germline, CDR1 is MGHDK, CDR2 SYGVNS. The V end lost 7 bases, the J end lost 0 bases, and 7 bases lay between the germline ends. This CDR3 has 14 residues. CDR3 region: CASTGSSYNSPLHF. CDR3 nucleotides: TGTGCCAGCACCGGGAGCTCCTATAATTCACCCCTCCACTTT.

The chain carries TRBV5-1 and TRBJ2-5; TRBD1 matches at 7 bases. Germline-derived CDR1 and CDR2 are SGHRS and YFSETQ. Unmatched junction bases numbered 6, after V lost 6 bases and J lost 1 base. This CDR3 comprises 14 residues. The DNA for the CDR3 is TGCGCCAGCAACCAAGGACAGGCCCAAGAGACCCAGTACTTC. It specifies CASNQGQAQETQYF. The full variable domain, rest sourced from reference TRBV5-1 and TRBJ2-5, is KAGVTQTPRYLIKTRGQQVTLSCSPISGHRSVSWYQQTPGQGLQFLFEYFSETQRNKGNFPGRFSGRQFSNSRSEMNVSTLELGDSALYLCASNQGQAQETQYFGPGTRLLVL.

This CDR3 is CASRGRGLEKLFF. Written as DNA, the CDR3 is TGTGCCAGCAGAGGCAGGGGGCTTGAAAAACTGTTTTTT. V gene TRBV28 combines with J gene TRBJ1-4; 8 bases are a match to TRBD1. The CDR3 runs 13 residues. Looked up from germline, CDR1 is MDHEN and CDR2 is SYDVKM. V lost 6 bases and J lost 7; bases outside the gene matches: 4.

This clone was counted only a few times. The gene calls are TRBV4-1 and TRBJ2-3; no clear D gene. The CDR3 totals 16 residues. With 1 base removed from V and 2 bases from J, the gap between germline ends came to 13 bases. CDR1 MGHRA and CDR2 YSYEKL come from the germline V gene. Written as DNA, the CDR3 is TGCGCCAGCAGCCAAGTAAACCTTATCACCACAGATACGCAGTATTTT. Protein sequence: CASSQVNLITTDTQYF.

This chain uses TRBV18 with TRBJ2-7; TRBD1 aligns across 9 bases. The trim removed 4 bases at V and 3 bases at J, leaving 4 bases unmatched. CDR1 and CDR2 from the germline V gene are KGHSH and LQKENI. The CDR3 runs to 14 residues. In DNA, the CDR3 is TGTGCCAGCTCACTGGACAGGGGAAACTACGAGCAGTACTTC. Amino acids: CASSLDRGNYEQYF.

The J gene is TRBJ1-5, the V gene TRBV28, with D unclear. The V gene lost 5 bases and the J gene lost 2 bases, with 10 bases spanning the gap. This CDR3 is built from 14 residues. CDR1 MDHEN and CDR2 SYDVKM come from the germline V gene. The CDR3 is CASSAEPGNQPQHF. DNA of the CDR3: TGTGCCAGCAGTGCGGAGCCGGGCAATCAGCCCCAGCATTTT.

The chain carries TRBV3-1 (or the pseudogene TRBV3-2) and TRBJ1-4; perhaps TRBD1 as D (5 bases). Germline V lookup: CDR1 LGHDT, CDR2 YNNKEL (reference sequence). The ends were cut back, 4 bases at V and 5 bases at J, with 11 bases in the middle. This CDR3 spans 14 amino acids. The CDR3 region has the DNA TGTGCCAGCAGCCGCCGGGACGGCAATGAAAAACTGTTTTTT. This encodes CASSRRDGNEKLFF.

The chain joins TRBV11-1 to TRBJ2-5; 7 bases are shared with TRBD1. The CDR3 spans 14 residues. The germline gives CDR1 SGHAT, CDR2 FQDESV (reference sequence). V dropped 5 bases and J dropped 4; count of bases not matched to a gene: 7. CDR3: CASSLRTGIETQYF. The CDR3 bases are TGTGCCAGCAGCCTTAGGACAGGAATAGAGACCCAGTACTTC.

The DNA for the CDR3 is TGTGCCAGCAGTTACGACAGGGCTGGTGGCTACACCTTC. Its translation: CASSYDRAGGYTF. The chain is built from TRBV6-6 and TRBJ1-2; 7 bases fit TRBD1. The J segment lost 7 bases and the V segment lost 2 bases, leaving 4 bases of the junction unmatched. The CDR3 runs to 13 residues. The germline V gene has CDR1 MNHNY and CDR2 SVGAGI (reference sequence).

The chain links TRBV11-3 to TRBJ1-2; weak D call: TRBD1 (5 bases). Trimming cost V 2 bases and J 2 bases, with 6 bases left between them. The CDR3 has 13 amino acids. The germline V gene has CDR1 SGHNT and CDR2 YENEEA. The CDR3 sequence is CASSLWGNYGYTF. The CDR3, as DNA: TGTGCCAGCAGCTTATGGGGGAACTATGGCTACACCTTC. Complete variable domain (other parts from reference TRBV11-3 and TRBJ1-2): EAGVVQSPRYKIIEKKQPVAFWCNPISGHNTLYWYLQNLGQGPELLIRYENEEAVDDSQLPKDRFSAERLKGVDSTLKIQPAELGDSAVYLCASSLWGNYGYTFGSGTRLTVV.

CDR3 sequence (DNA): TGTGCCAGTAGTATTCCGGGGACCGGGGAGCTGTTTTTT. Protein: CASSIPGTGELFF. The genes are TRBV19 and TRBJ2-2; TRBD2 might be the D (5 bases). V lost 3 bases, J lost 5 bases, and 7 bases lay in between. Germline V gene data show CDR1 as LNHDA and CDR2 as SQIVND (reference sequence). The CDR3 consists of 13 residues.